This T cell receptor beta chain was documented in a study of blood T cell repertoires in COVID-19. Sequencing was performed with immunoSEQ multiplex PCR; in TCRdb, only in-frame clones are kept and a portion is missing. This table has about 82,000 clones, over 80% appearing once. The sample was peripheral blood. The TCR originated in a man aged 80 or over with active or convalescent COVID-19.

In DNA form, the CDR3 reads TGTGCCAGCAGTTTATTTGGGACACTCCATAATTCACCCCTCCACTTT. It is translated as CASSLFGTLHNSPLHF. The J gene is TRBJ1-6, the V gene TRBV27; the D gene is possibly TRBD1 (6 bases). This CDR3 region has 16 residues. Trimming took off 1 base at V and 5 bases at J, with 12 bases between the two ends. CDR1 is MNHEY and CDR2 is SMNVEV in the germline V gene (reference sequence).